This T cell receptor beta chain comes out of a study of identical twins. This clonotype was recorded a few times. Unique molecular identifiers were present on cDNA, and template switching added a universal primer site. TCRdb used MiXCR to reprocess the 5' RACE reads, holding one entry per CDR3 protein. In the table there are about 240,000 distinct CDR3 sequences, approximately 7.3% of which are singletons. Germline V CDR1 and CDR2: LGHDT, YNNKEL (reference sequence). CDR3 length equals 16 residues. With 3 bases clipped from V and 2 bases from J, the junction kept 1 base outside the gene matches. These data were likewise used in another study, on yellow fever vaccine responses in identical twins. From that report: Twins reportedly showed a vaccine T cell response that seemed partly convergent and partly personalized.

The sequencing sample was made of CD8+ T cells sorted from blood. This TCR was sampled from a woman under 30 in good health. The rearrangement joins TRBV3-1 to TRBJ2-5; 15 bases fit TRBD2. The CDR3 sequence is CASSHGTSGGQETQYF. The DNA of the CDR3 is TGTGCCAGCAGCCATGGGACTAGCGGGGGGCAAGAGACCCAGTACTTC.